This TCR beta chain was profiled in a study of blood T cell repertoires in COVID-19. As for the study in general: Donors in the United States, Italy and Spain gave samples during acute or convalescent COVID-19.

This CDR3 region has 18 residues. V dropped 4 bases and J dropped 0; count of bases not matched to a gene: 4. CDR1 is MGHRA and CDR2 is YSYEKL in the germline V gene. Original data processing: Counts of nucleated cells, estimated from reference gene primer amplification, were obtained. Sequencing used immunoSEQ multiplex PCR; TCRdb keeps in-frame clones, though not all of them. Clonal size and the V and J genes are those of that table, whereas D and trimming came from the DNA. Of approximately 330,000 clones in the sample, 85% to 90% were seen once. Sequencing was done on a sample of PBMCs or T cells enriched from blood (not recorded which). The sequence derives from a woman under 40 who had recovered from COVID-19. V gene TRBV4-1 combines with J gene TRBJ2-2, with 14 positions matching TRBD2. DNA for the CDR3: TGCGCCAGCAGCCGAGGGACTAGCGGGAGTCCGAACACCGGGGAGCTGTTTTTT. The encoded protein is CASSRGTSGSPNTGELFF.